This note documents a single TCR beta chain sequence. Its antigen is unknown. The sample belongs to a study of vaccination and CD4 T cells after COVID-19. As for the study in general: The post-COVID samples were taken a median around 100 days after diagnosis, anywhere from 35 to 161. Post-vaccine sampling followed dose two by a median around 74 days (range 14 to 241). Stimulation of cells relied on overlapping spike peptides derived from SARS-CoV-2, HCoV-NL63, HCoV-OC43 and HCoV-229E.

Treatment reported: roughly 10-day PBMC culture with coronavirus spike peptide pools or control peptides (ViraFEST assay). Harvesting of the unexposed donor's CD4+ T cells predated the COVID-19 pandemic (2011-2018). Half the medium was replaced with fresh IL-2 medium on days 3 and 7. The Oncomine TCR Beta short-read assay was applied to DNA of cultured CD4+ T cells. Genomic DNA was extracted from cultured CD4+ T cells. TCRdb reprocessed the PCR reads with MiXCR, giving one entry per CDR3 protein. The table shows 9,500 or so distinct CDR3 sequences, with 28% occurring only once. Germline V CDR1 and CDR2: SGDLS, YYNGEE. V shed 0 bases and J 1 base; nucleotides not matched to a gene: 4. This CDR3 contains 16 residues.

The specimen sequenced was CD4+ T cells from blood, cultured in vitro. The sequence was obtained from a human donor in good health. The gene calls are TRBV9 and TRBJ2-5; 9 bases agree with TRBD2. The CDR3 spells CASSVGVSGSQETQYF. The CDR3, as DNA: TGTGCCAGCAGCGTAGGTGTTAGCGGGAGCCAAGAGACCCAGTACTTC.